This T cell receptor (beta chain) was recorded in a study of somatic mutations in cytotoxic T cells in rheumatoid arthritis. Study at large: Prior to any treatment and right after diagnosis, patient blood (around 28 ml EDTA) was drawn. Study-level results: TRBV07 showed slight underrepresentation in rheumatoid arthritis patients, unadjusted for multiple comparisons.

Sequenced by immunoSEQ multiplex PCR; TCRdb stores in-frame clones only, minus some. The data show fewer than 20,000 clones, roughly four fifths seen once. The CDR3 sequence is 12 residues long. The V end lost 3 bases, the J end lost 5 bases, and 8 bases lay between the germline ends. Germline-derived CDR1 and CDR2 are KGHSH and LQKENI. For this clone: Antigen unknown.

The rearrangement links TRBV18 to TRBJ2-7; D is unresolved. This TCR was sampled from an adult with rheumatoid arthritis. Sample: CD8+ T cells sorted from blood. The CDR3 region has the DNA TGTGCCAGCTCACCGGAACTCCACGAGCAGTACTTC. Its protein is CASSPELHEQYF.